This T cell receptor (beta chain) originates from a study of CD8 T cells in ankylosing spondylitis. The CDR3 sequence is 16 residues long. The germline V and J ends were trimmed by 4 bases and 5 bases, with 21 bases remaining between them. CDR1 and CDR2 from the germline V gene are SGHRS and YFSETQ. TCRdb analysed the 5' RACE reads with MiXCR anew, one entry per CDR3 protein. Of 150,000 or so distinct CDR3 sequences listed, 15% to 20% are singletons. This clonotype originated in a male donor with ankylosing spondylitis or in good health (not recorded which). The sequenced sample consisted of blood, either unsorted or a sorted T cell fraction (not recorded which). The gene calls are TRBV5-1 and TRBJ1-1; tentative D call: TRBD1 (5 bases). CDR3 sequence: CASSLGDDGMGTEAFF. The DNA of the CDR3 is TGCGCCAGCAGCCTGGGGGACGACGGAATGGGGACTGAAGCTTTCTTT.